This T cell receptor beta chain originates from a study of blood T cell repertoires in COVID-19. Across the study: Spain, Italy and the United States supplied samples that represented acute and convalescent COVID-19.

In germline, CDR1 is MNHEY, CDR2 SVGAGI. Trimming left V 0 bases short and J 8 bases short, with 7 bases between. The CDR3 runs 12 residues. The method was immunoSEQ multiplex PCR; TCRdb's version includes in-frame clones alone and lacks a portion of them. The repertoire consists of about 140,000 clones, with approximately 83% occurring once and the leading ten covering 1.6%. The origin of this receptor is a human donor in a cohort sampled during active COVID-19. Sequencing was carried out using peripheral blood. This chain joins TRBV6-5 and TRBJ1-2; D unresolved. The CDR3 DNA reads TGTGCCAGCAGTTACTCTGGAGGGGGCTACACCTTC. Amino acids: CASSYSGGGYTF.